These 30 T cell receptor beta chains originate from one sample sequenced in a study of shared clonotypes between healthy human individuals (dated by TCRdb to the early 2020s). CD8 naive samples consisted of CD45RO-negative cells that were positively selected for CCR7, yielding a CD45RA+CCR7+ population without TemRA cells. Libraries were prepared through the immunoSEQ multiplex PCR assay. The table comes from immuneACCESS by way of TCRdb, which keeps in-frame sequences with V and J called. Part of the clones is missing from these tables; in studies checked, under half for an unresolved V gene and the rest for unknown reasons. For this sample there are around 580,000 clones; more than 95% appear just once. Jointly, the top ten make up approximately 0.3% of the sample. The source material was naive CD8+ T cells sorted from blood. The cell subset or site tag for this specimen amounts to: CD45RA+CCR7+. These receptors were collected from a man aged 25 to 40 in good health.

The gene calls are TRBV2 and TRBJ1-4, with 7 bases lining up with TRBD1. Trimming cost V 6 bases and J 4 bases; bases outside gene matches: 14. This CDR3 is built from 17 residues. CDR1 is SNHLY, CDR2 FYNNEI, per germline. The CDR3 sequence: CASSVDRVPVINEKLFF. CDR3 DNA sequence: TGTGCCAGCAGCGTCGACAGGGTCCCTGTTATTAATGAAAAACTGTTTTTT.

This clone showed up just once. The chain has TRBV7-3 and TRBJ2-2; D remains ambiguous. The CDR3 is 15 amino acids. The germline V and J ends were trimmed by 6 bases and 1 base, with 12 bases remaining between them. Germline V CDR1 and CDR2: SGHTA, FQGTGA. The CDR3 DNA reads as TGTGCCAGCAGTTACAGCCTTTGGAACACCGGGGAGCTGTTTTTT. Amino acids: CASSYSLWNTGELFF.

The DNA for the CDR3 is TGTGCCAGCAGCTTGTTCCTTGAGGACAGGGACCGAGAGACCCAGTACTTC. This gives the protein CASSLFLEDRDRETQYF. V and J are TRBV5-6 and TRBJ2-5, with TRBD1 matching 8 bases. V lost 1 base and J lost 4; bases outside the gene matches: 12. CDR3 size: 17 residues. The germline V gene has CDR1 SGHDT and CDR2 YYEEEE.

This chain uses TRBV27 with TRBJ2-7; TRBD2 might be the D (6 bases). CDR1 MNHEY and CDR2 SMNVEV come from the germline V gene (reference sequence). This CDR3 is built from 13 residues. Trimming left V 8 bases short and J 6 bases short, with 17 bases between. The CDR3 region has the DNA TGTGCCAGCGGGAGGACGGCCCTACGCGAGCAGTACTTC. Translated, it gives CASGRTALREQYF.

This chain joins TRBV7-9 and TRBJ2-1, with 10 bases aligning to TRBD2. Unmatched junction bases numbered 14, after V lost 4 bases and J lost 5 bases. The CDR3 consists of 18 residues. Germline lookup yields CDR1 SEHNR and CDR2 FQNEAQ (reference sequence). The CDR3 DNA reads as TGTGCCAGCAGCTCTCCGCTAGCGGGAGTATTCGGGAACAATGAGCAGTTCTTC. It codes for CASSSPLAGVFGNNEQFF.

The chain combines TRBV7-3 with TRBJ2-2; D is unclear. Germline V gene lookup returns CDR1 SGHTA and CDR2 FQGTGA. The CDR3 extends over 12 amino acids. Trimming shortened V by 4 bases and J by 5 bases, and 5 bases separated the two germline ends. CDR3 protein: CASSSSTGELFF. The DNA for the CDR3 is TGTGCCAGCAGCTCTAGTACCGGGGAGCTGTTTTTT.

The gene calls are TRBV7-9 and TRBJ1-3, with D uncertain. The germline V and J ends were trimmed by 1 base and 3 bases, with 10 bases remaining between them. CDR3 length: 15 residues. Germline loops: CDR1 SEHNR, CDR2 FQNEAQ (reference sequence). The CDR3 protein is CASSLDGHDGNTIYF. In nucleotides, the CDR3 is TGTGCCAGCAGCTTAGATGGCCACGATGGAAACACCATATATTTT. The whole variable domain, remainder taken from reference TRBV7-9 and TRBJ1-3, is DTGVSQNPRHKITKRGQNVTFRCDPISEHNRLYWYRQTLGQGPEFLTYFQNEAQLEKSRLLSDRFSAERPKGSFSTLEIQRTEQGDSAMYLCASSLDGHDGNTIYFGEGSWLTVV.

In the case of this clone: One end of the junction fails to match germline, which may point to a read error. The chain carries TRBV6-6 and TRBJ2-4; 8 nucleotides agree with TRBD1. Germline V gene lookup returns CDR1 MNHNY and CDR2 SVGAGI (reference sequence). CDR3 length equals 16 residues. The DNA of the CDR3 is TGTGCCAGCAGCCGCCCCTCCCGGGACAGGAACCCGAATCCCTCCTTC. Translated, it gives CASSRPSRDRNPNPSF.

The chain combines TRBV7-8 with TRBJ2-2; D call uncertain. Deletions cut 5 bases from V and 6 bases from J, with 19 bases between. The CDR3 extends over 16 amino acids. Germline V gene sequence: CDR1 SGHVS, CDR2 FQNEAQ. The DNA of the CDR3 is TGTGCCAGCAGCCTCGGACGTATGTTGGGCTCCGGGGAGCTGTTTTTT. Protein sequence: CASSLGRMLGSGELFF. Complete variable domain (other parts from reference TRBV7-8 and TRBJ2-2): GAGVSQSPRYKVAKRGQDVALRCDPISGHVSLFWYQQALGQGPEFLTYFQNEAQLDKSGLPSDRFFAERPEGSVSTLKIQRTQQEDSAVYLCASSLGRMLGSGELFFGEGSRLTVL.

The chain employs TRBV9 and TRBJ1-5; D gene ambiguous. CDR3 length: 13 residues. The germline V gene encodes CDR1 SGDLS and CDR2 YYNGEE. V gave up 0 bases and J gave up 7 bases, with 8 bases separating them. The CDR3 nucleotides read TGTGCCAGCAGCGTAGATTATGGACAGCCCCAGCATTTT. This encodes CASSVDYGQPQHF.

In this sample, this clone turned up once. The chain uses TRBV7-9 and TRBJ2-1; 9 nucleotides align to TRBD1. In germline, CDR1 is SEHNR, CDR2 FQNEAQ (reference sequence). The J segment lost 2 bases and the V segment lost 6 bases, leaving 2 bases of the junction unmatched. The CDR3 covers 14 residues. The CDR3 nucleotides are TGTGCCAGCAGACGACAGGGGGCCTACAATGAGCAGTTCTTC. It is translated as CASRRQGAYNEQFF.

The chain is built from TRBV7-3 and TRBJ2-1; TRBD2 aligns across 9 bases. The CDR3 covers 16 residues. Per germline, CDR1 SGHTA and CDR2 FQGTGA. With 1 base clipped from V and 6 bases from J, the junction kept 7 bases outside the gene matches. The CDR3 DNA is TGTGCCAGCAGCTTAAGCGGCGGGAGGGCCCTCAATGAGCAGTTCTTC. Its protein product is CASSLSGGRALNEQFF.

This clone was picked up one time. The chain employs TRBV5-6 and TRBJ2-3, with 8 positions matching TRBD2. CDR1 is SGHDT and CDR2 is YYEEEE in the germline V gene. The CDR3 has 15 residues. V lost 2 bases to trimming and J lost 3 bases; unmatched junction nucleotides: 5. The CDR3 loop reads CASSFLGLGTDTQYF. The CDR3 DNA reads as TGTGCCAGCAGCTTTCTGGGACTAGGTACAGATACGCAGTATTTT.

The rearrangement links TRBV28 to TRBJ2-7, with D possibly being TRBD1 (6 bases). CDR3 length: 13 residues. Germline V gene sequence: CDR1 MDHEN, CDR2 SYDVKM. V lost 6 bases, J lost 4 bases, and 13 bases lay in between. CDR3 protein: CASRDRELYEQYF. CDR3 nucleotides: TGTGCCAGCAGGGACAGAGAACTATACGAGCAGTACTTC. The complete variable domain, with remaining parts taken from reference TRBV28 and TRBJ2-7, reads DVKVTQSSRYLVKRTGEKVFLECVQDMDHENMFWYRQDPGLGLRLIYFSYDVKMKEKGDIPEGYSVSREKKERFSLILESASTNQTSMYLCASRDRELYEQYFGPGTRLTVT.

The chain recombines TRBV29-1 with TRBJ2-7; D may be TRBD1 or TRBD2 (6 bases each). The CDR3 length is 14 residues. Trimming removed 3 bases from V and 2 bases from J, with 14 bases in between. CDR1 and CDR2 from the germline V gene are SQVTM and ANQGSEA. The CDR3 sequence: CSVDRGVLTYEQYF. DNA of the CDR3: TGCAGCGTTGATAGGGGGGTTCTGACCTACGAGCAGTACTTC.

The chain has TRBV11-3 and TRBJ1-1; 8 nucleotides agree with TRBD1. This CDR3 region has 13 residues. V was pared by 3 bases and J by 5 bases, with 2 bases of the junction left unmatched. CDR1 and CDR2 from the germline V gene are SGHNT and YENEEA. The CDR3 bases are TGTGCCAGCAGCTTTCGACAGGGGACTGAAGCTTTCTTT. This encodes CASSFRQGTEAFF.

The table lists this clone with a count of one. The chain combines TRBV4-1 with TRBJ2-7; TRBD2 might be the D (5 bases). The V gene lost 4 bases and the J gene lost 3 bases, with 16 bases spanning the gap. CDR3 size: 15 residues. CDR1 is MGHRA and CDR2 is YSYEKL in the germline V gene. CDR3 sequence (DNA): TGCGCCAGCAGCCCAGCCGCCAGCGGAGGCTACGAGCAGTACTTC. Protein sequence: CASSPAASGGYEQYF.

The chain is built from TRBV6-5 and TRBJ2-1; TRBD2 might be the D (5 bases). Germline CDR1 reads MNHEY; CDR2 reads SVGAGI. V was cut by 5 bases and J by 6 bases, with 11 bases left in between. This CDR3 contains 13 residues. The CDR3 coding sequence is TGTGCCAGCAGTGGACTCCTCAGCAATGAGCAGTTCTTC. Translating gives CASSGLLSNEQFF.

This clone was seen a single time. The rearrangement joins TRBV2 to TRBJ2-2, with unresolved D. Germline V gene sequence: CDR1 SNHLY, CDR2 FYNNEI. V gave up 3 bases and J gave up 1 base, with 9 bases separating them. This CDR3 spans 15 amino acids. The CDR3 DNA reads as TGTGCCAGCAGTGACTGGGTGGGGAACACCGGGGAGCTGTTTTTT. Translated: CASSDWVGNTGELFF.

The CDR3 DNA sequence: TGCGCCAGCAGTGATTTCCACGAGCAGTACTTC. Encoded protein: CASSDFHEQYF. The rearrangement uses TRBV10-2 and TRBJ2-7; D is undetermined. The CDR3 length is 11 residues. Trimming removed 3 bases from V and 5 bases from J, with 5 bases in between. Germline V gene sequence: CDR1 WSHSY, CDR2 SAAADI.

In regard to this clone: One end of the junction does not line up with germline, which may come from a read error. The chain has TRBV7-7 and TRBJ1-1; no clear D gene. Germline values: CDR1 SSHAT, CDR2 FNYEAQ (reference sequence). The CDR3 is 15 amino acids. This CDR3 is CASSSLDPRNTEAFF. The DNA for the CDR3 is TGTGCTAGCAGCTCACTCGATCCCAGGAACACTGAAGCTTTCTTT.

V is TRBV5-8 and J is TRBJ1-2; D ambiguous. Trimming shortened V by 2 bases and J by 8 bases, and 16 bases separated the two germline ends. In germline, CDR1 is SGHTS, CDR2 YDEGEE. The CDR3 has 14 amino acids. CDR3 in amino acids: CASSFVMDSRGYTF. The CDR3, as DNA: TGTGCCAGCAGCTTCGTGATGGACTCCCGGGGCTACACCTTC.

The chain links TRBV6-9 to TRBJ1-4; 7 bases line up with TRBD1. Trimming removed 6 bases from V and 4 bases from J; junction bases left unmatched: 8. The CDR3 extends over 15 amino acids. CDR1 MNHGY and CDR2 SVAAGI come from the germline V gene. For the CDR3, the DNA is TGTGCCAGCAGCGCCCGGGACAGCCATAATGAAAAACTGTTTTTT. Translation gives CASSARDSHNEKLFF.

This chain joins TRBV7-3 and TRBJ2-2, with D possibly TRBD1 on 6 matching bases. CDR3 length: 15 amino acids. Germline CDR1 reads SGHTA; CDR2 reads FQGTGA. V was clipped by 2 bases and J by 0 bases, with 7 bases between them. The CDR3 DNA follows: TGTGCCAGCAGCTTAGGGACAACGAACACCGGGGAGCTGTTTTTT. This codes for CASSLGTTNTGELFF.

V and J are TRBV11-2 and TRBJ2-7; D call uncertain. Germline-derived CDR1 and CDR2 are SGHAT and FQNNGV. Trimming shortened V by 1 base and J by 5 bases, and 18 bases separated the two germline ends. The length of the CDR3 is 16 residues. The chain's CDR3 is CASSLVPPVGIHEQYF. The CDR3 nucleotides read TGTGCCAGCAGCTTAGTACCCCCTGTGGGGATCCACGAGCAGTACTTC. The whole variable domain, remainder taken from reference TRBV11-2 and TRBJ2-7, is EAGVAQSPRYKIIEKRQSVAFWCNPISGHATLYWYQQILGQGPKLLIQFQNNGVVDDSQLPKDRFSAERLKGVDSTLKIQPAKLEDSAVYLCASSLVPPVGIHEQYFGPGTRLTVT.

The chain carries TRBV5-4 and TRBJ1-2; perhaps TRBD1 as D (5 bases). Looked up from germline, CDR1 is SGHNT and CDR2 is YYREEE (reference sequence). The V and J ends lost 4 bases and 1 base respectively, with 14 bases between them. The CDR3 spans 15 residues. The CDR3 sequence: CASSPATGLNYGYTF. The CDR3 nucleotides are TGTGCCAGCAGCCCAGCTACGGGACTTAACTATGGCTACACCTTC. Supplemented by reference TRBV5-4 and TRBJ1-2, the full variable domain reads ETGVTQSPTHLIKTRGQQVTLRCSSQSGHNTVSWYQQALGQGPQFIFQYYREEENGRGNFPPRFSGLQFPNYSSELNVNALELDDSALYLCASSPATGLNYGYTFGSGTRLTVV.

V usage is TRBV5-1 and J usage is TRBJ1-1; D is unresolved. Trimming took 3 bases from V and 4 from J, leaving 4 bases between them. Germline loops: CDR1 SGHRS, CDR2 YFSETQ. The CDR3 runs to 11 residues. The CDR3 nucleotides are TGCGCCAGCAGCTCACCCACTGAAGCTTTCTTT. Residues: CASSSPTEAFF. The entire variable domain, with the rest obtained from reference TRBV5-1 and TRBJ1-1, is as follows: KAGVTQTPRYLIKTRGQQVTLSCSPISGHRSVSWYQQTPGQGLQFLFEYFSETQRNKGNFPGRFSGRQFSNSRSEMNVSTLELGDSALYLCASSSPTEAFFGQGTRLTVV.

The rearrangement links TRBV27 to TRBJ2-7; TRBD1 or TRBD2 may be the D gene (5 bases each). This CDR3 is 14 amino acids long. Germline loops: CDR1 MNHEY, CDR2 SMNVEV (reference sequence). V dropped 5 bases and J dropped 2 bases, with 13 bases sitting between them. CDR3: CASSPWDAAYEQYF. The CDR3 nucleotides read TGTGCCAGCAGTCCCTGGGACGCAGCCTACGAGCAGTACTTC.

Points on this clone: This CDR3 is also generated by other DNA sequences in the sample. The CDR3 nucleotides read TGTGCCAGCAGCGTAGGGTCGGGTAATGAGCAGTTCTTC. Translating gives CASSVGSGNEQFF. The chain employs TRBV9 and TRBJ2-1; unclear D gene. CDR1 SGDLS and CDR2 YYNGEE come from the germline V gene. The CDR3 is 13 residues long. V lost 0 bases and J lost 7, with 8 bases in between. The variable domain in full, with the rest retrieved from reference TRBV9 and TRBJ2-1, is DSGVTQTPKHLITATGQRVTLRCSPRSGDLSVYWYQQSLDQGLQFLIQYYNGEERAKGNILERFSAQQFPDLHSELNLSSLELGDSALYFCASSVGSGNEQFFGPGTRLTVL.

On this clone itself: Its ends do not fully match the called genes, so a read error is possible. The chain combines TRBV5-1 with TRBJ1-4; unclear D gene. The CDR3 runs to 14 residues. Germline V gene sequence: CDR1 SGHRS, CDR2 YFSETQ. CDR3 residues: CASSGSTTNEKLFF. The CDR3 DNA reads TGCGCCAGCAGCGGGAGCACAACCAATGAAAAACTGTTTTTT.